The rows below give T cell receptor beta chains drawn from one sample of a study of regulatory T cells in long-lasting Graves disease. From the multiplex PCR reads, TCRdb called clonotypes with MiXCR, one entry per CDR3 protein. The table records hundreds of thousands of distinct CDR3 sequences, 15% to 20% of them present only once. The sample was also reused in another study, on T cells in Graves' hyperthyroidism and ophthalmopathy.

Sample: peripheral blood mononuclear cells (PBMCs), taken at new diagnosis, from a patient treated with antithyroid drugs. Receptor source: a woman aged 25 to 39 with Graves disease. Both conserved end residues are part of each CDR3. The D gene is left open where the match is weak. Clone size is shown for a subset of rows, as once, few, many or a class of expanded clone.

J,D,size,V,CDR3,DNA
TRBJ1-2,.,many,TRBV28,CASSRYGYGYTF,TGTGCCAGCAGCCGTTACGGCTATGGCTACACCTTC
TRBJ2-1,.,many,TRBV10-3,CAISGGIKDNEQFF,TGCGCCATCAGTGGTGGGATTAAGGACAATGAGCAGTTCTTC
TRBJ2-1,.,.,TRBV6-1,CASRAKKWDLPQFF,TGTGCCAGCAGAGCAAAAAAGTGGGACCTACCGCAGTTCTTC
TRBJ2-1,TRBD1,.,TRBV6-1,CASSTGQVAYNEQFF,TGTGCCAGCAGCACCGGACAGGTCGCCTACAATGAGCAGTTCTTC
TRBJ2-3,TRBD2,many,TRBV7-2,CASSQTLAGGTDTQYF,TGTGCCAGCAGCCAAACGCTAGCGGGAGGCACAGATACGCAGTATTTT
TRBJ2-3,TRBD2,.,TRBV12-3/TRBV12-4,CASSRSGWGTDTQYF,TGTGCCAGCAGCCGTAGCGGGTGGGGCACAGATACGCAGTATTTT
TRBJ2-4,.,many,TRBV2,CASSRGEGGLAKNIQYF,TGTGCCAGCAGCAGGGGGGAGGGGGGACTAGCCAAAAACATTCAGTACTTC
TRBJ2-3,TRBD2,many,TRBV20-1,CSASRTSGADTQYF,TGCAGTGCTAGCCGGACTAGCGGGGCAGATACGCAGTATTTT
TRBJ2-1,TRBD2,.,TRBV4-1,CASSQGRTSGTYNEQFF,TGCGCCAGCAGCCAAGGTCGGACTAGCGGAACCTACAATGAGCAGTTCTTC
TRBJ2-1,.,.,TRBV28,CASSPEIKQFF,TGTGCCAGCAGCCCGGAGATCAAGCAGTTCTTC
TRBJ1-2,.,.,TRBV30,CAWTNRGGASGYTF,TGTGCCTGGACCAACCGGGGAGGGGCGTCTGGCTACACCTTC
TRBJ2-4,.,many,TRBV27,CASSSPGLAKNIQYF,TGTGCCAGCAGTTCGCCTGGTTTAGCCAAAAACATTCAGTACTTC
TRBJ1-1,.,many,TRBV6-2/TRBV6-3,CASSYGRTEAFF,TGTGCCAGCAGTTATGGGCGGACTGAAGCTTTCTTT
TRBJ1-2,.,few,TRBV30,CAWTPDPQAYGYTF,TGTGCCTGGACCCCGGATCCCCAAGCCTATGGCTACACCTTC
TRBJ1-4,.,few,TRBV28,CASSLLSSGREKLFF,TGTGCCAGCAGTTTATTGTCGAGTGGTCGTGAAAAACTGTTTTTT
TRBJ2-6,.,.,TRBV5-6,CASSFRQFSSGANVLTF,TGTGCCAGCAGCTTTCGACAGTTCAGCTCTGGGGCCAACGTCCTGACTTTC
TRBJ2-2,TRBD1,many,TRBV6-1,CASSPSQGARNTGELFF,TGTGCCAGCAGTCCCAGCCAGGGGGCGCGTAACACCGGGGAGCTGTTTTTT
TRBJ2-3,.,.,TRBV12-3/TRBV12-4,CASKLPTDTRYF,TGTGCCAGCAAATTGCCCACAGATACGCGGTATTTT
TRBJ1-6,.,.,TRBV7-9,CVSTLGWGDNSPLHF,TGTGTCAGCACCTTAGGATGGGGGGATAATTCACCCCTCCACTTT
TRBJ2-1,TRBD2,many,TRBV7-9,CASSLVSGRSNEQFF,TGTGCCAGCAGCTTAGTTAGCGGGAGGTCTAATGAGCAGTTCTTC
TRBJ2-5,TRBD1,many,TRBV7-9,CASSLVGPTGVETQYF,TGTGCCAGCAGCTTAGTTGGCCCGACAGGGGTAGAGACCCAGTACTTC
TRBJ2-3,TRBD2,many,TRBV5-1,CASSFIAGLTDTQYF,TGCGCCAGCAGCTTTATAGCGGGACTCACAGATACGCAGTATTTT
TRBJ2-5,.,many,TRBV11-3,CASSRLVGKPVYF,TGTGCCAGCAGCCGATTGGTCGGCAAGCCCGTCTACTTC
TRBJ2-3,.,.,TRBV29-1,CSVSGVNRDPQAGTDTQYF,TGCAGCGTTTCAGGCGTAAATCGGGACCCTCAGGCGGGCACAGATACGCAGTATTTT
TRBJ2-2,TRBD1,few,TRBV12-3/TRBV12-4,CASSLETGGWVNTGELFF,TGTGCCAGCAGTTTAGAGACAGGGGGTTGGGTAAACACCGGGGAGCTGTTTTTT
TRBJ1-2,.,many,TRBV20-1,CSARGGPQGANYGYTF,TGCAGTGCTAGAGGGGGCCCCCAGGGTGCTAACTATGGCTACACCTTC
TRBJ2-1,.,.,TRBV5-1,CASSGGGQKYNEQFF,TGCGCCAGCAGCGGGGGGGGCCAGAAATACAATGAGCAGTTCTTC
TRBJ1-2,.,few,TRBV5-1,CASSLRGINYGYTF,TGCGCCAGCAGCTTGCGGGGGATTAACTATGGCTACACCTTC
TRBJ1-2,.,few,TRBV5-1,CASRMIEKGLLYGYTF,TGCGCCAGCAGGATGATCGAGAAAGGGCTCCTCTATGGCTACACCTTC
TRBJ2-2,.,many,TRBV7-8,CASSHRGANTGELFF,TGTGCCAGCAGCCACCGGGGCGCGAACACCGGGGAGCTGTTTTTT
TRBJ1-2,.,many,TRBV30,CAWQGLEGGYTF,TGTGCCTGGCAGGGACTTGAGGGGGGCTACACCTTC
TRBJ2-3,.,many,TRBV3-1,CASTLTGDTQYF,TGTGCCAGCACCCTCACGGGGGATACGCAGTATTTT
TRBJ2-7,.,few,TRBV28,CASSLLGGEQYF,TGTGCCAGCTCACTTCTCGGGGGCGAGCAGTACTTC
TRBJ2-5,.,.,TRBV4-1,CASSQGPVRGETQYF,TGCGCCAGCAGCCAAGGCCCCGTCAGGGGAGAGACCCAGTACTTC
TRBJ1-1,.,many,TRBV6-1,CASRLQRGSTEAFF,TGTGCCAGCAGATTACAGAGAGGGAGTACTGAAGCTTTCTTT
TRBJ2-7,.,many,TRBV5-1,CASSLLTGGDEQYF,TGCGCCAGCAGCTTGTTAACAGGAGGAGACGAGCAGTACTTC
TRBJ1-2,TRBD1,many,TRBV10-3,CAIRSGTGGVGGYTF,TGTGCCATCAGGTCCGGGACAGGGGGCGTTGGTGGCTACACCTTC
TRBJ2-5,.,.,TRBV20-1,CSARDPPQTQYF,TGCAGTGCTAGAGATCCGCCTCAGACCCAGTACTTC
TRBJ2-7,.,.,TRBV27,CASRPNRESSYEQYF,TGTGCCAGCAGGCCAAACAGGGAAAGCTCCTACGAGCAGTACTTC
TRBJ2-3,.,once,TRBV5-8,CASSLIPASTTIKGTQYF,TGTGCCAGCAGCTTAATCCCCGCTAGCACGACAATTAAGGGAACGCAGTATTTT
TRBJ2-3,TRBD2,many,TRBV6-2/TRBV6-3,CASSYSIQRESTDTQYF,TGTGCCAGCAGTTACTCGATCCAGCGGGAAAGCACAGATACGCAGTATTTT
TRBJ1-2,.,few,TRBV20-1,CSAREVQNYGYTF,TGCAGTGCTAGAGAGGTGCAGAACTATGGCTACACCTTC
TRBJ2-2,TRBD1,many,TRBV28,CASSPPRGQANTGELFF,TGTGCCAGCAGCCCACCCCGCGGACAGGCGAACACCGGGGAGCTGTTTTTT
TRBJ2-1,.,few,TRBV20-1,CSAPTLRNLSYNEQFF,TGCAGTGCCCCCACCCTTCGTAACTTGTCCTACAATGAGCAGTTCTTC
TRBJ1-2,TRBD1,many,TRBV28,CASSFRQGHGYTF,TGTGCCAGCAGTTTTCGACAGGGCCATGGCTACACCTTC
TRBJ1-6,.,many,TRBV7-8,CASSLAVGGINSPLHF,TGTGCCAGCAGCTTAGCGGTCGGGGGGATAAATTCACCCCTCCACTTT
TRBJ2-5,.,.,TRBV28,CASSPAGYETQYF,TGTGCCAGCAGTCCCGCAGGGTATGAGACCCAGTACTTC
TRBJ2-1,.,.,TRBV27,CTSSSGRVSYNEQFF,TGTACCAGCAGTTCCGGACGTGTATCCTACAATGAGCAGTTCTTC
TRBJ1-4,TRBD1,.,TRBV6-1,CASSQGQGLYNEKLFF,TGTGCCAGCAGTCAGGGACAGGGCCTTTATAATGAAAAACTGTTTTTT
TRBJ2-7,.,many,TRBV3-1,CASSQTFSEQYF,TGTGCCAGCAGCCAAACGTTCTCCGAGCAGTACTTC
TRBJ2-5,.,.,TRBV27,CASKETQYF,TGTGCCAGCAAAGAGACCCAGTACTTC
TRBJ2-3,.,many,TRBV6-2/TRBV6-3,CASSWGLSTDTQYF,TGTGCCAGCAGTTGGGGCCTAAGCACAGATACGCAGTATTTT
TRBJ2-5,.,few,TRBV29-1,CSVDQYRRIETQYF,TGCAGCGTTGATCAATACAGGAGAATTGAGACCCAGTACTTC
TRBJ2-7,TRBD2,many,TRBV27,CASSPLTGTSGYEQYF,TGTGCCAGCAGTCCCCTAACCGGGACTAGCGGTTACGAGCAGTACTTC
TRBJ1-6,.,.,TRBV28,CASSTSITPLHF,TGTGCCAGCAGTACCTCTATAACACCCCTCCACTTT
TRBJ1-2,TRBD1,many,TRBV29-1,CSGATGGVYGYTF,TGCAGCGGCGCAACAGGGGGCGTCTATGGCTACACCTTC
TRBJ2-7,TRBD2,.,TRBV10-3,CAISASSGSLYEQYF,TGTGCCATCAGTGCATCTAGCGGGAGTCTCTACGAGCAGTACTTC
TRBJ2-1,TRBD1,many,TRBV12-3/TRBV12-4,CASSQGEGNEQFF,TGTGCCAGCAGTCAGGGGGAAGGCAATGAGCAGTTCTTC
TRBJ1-1,.,many,TRBV6-1,CASTRGGNTEAFF,TGTGCCAGCACAAGGGGGGGGAACACTGAAGCTTTCTTT
TRBJ2-1,.,many,TRBV24-1,CATSDPPQDQPLF,TGTGCCACCAGTGATCCCCCCCAGGATCAGCCGCTCTTC